The 9 T cell receptor beta chains below all came from one sample that was sequenced in a study of OX40 agonist ivuxolimab in advanced cancers. Clones were read by immunoSEQ multiplex PCR, and TCRdb kept only the in-frame ones, dropping some. The sample comprises 35,000 to 45,000 clones, 60% to 85% of which are singletons, and about 24% rests with the top ten. The input for sequencing was CD4+ or CD8+ T cells sorted from blood, taken in a trial of the OX40 agonist ivuxolimab. These receptors originate from an adult with an advanced solid tumor such as melanoma, head and neck, liver or kidney cancer.

This clone was detected only a few times. This sequence joins TRBV28 and TRBJ1-2; D remains ambiguous. The germline V gene encodes CDR1 MDHEN and CDR2 SYDVKM. Trimming cost V 2 bases and J 1 base, with 8 bases left between them. The CDR3 contains 14 residues. CDR3 region: CASSLTINNYGYTF. The CDR3 nucleotides read TGTGCCAGCAGTTTAACAATCAATAACTATGGCTACACCTTC.

This chain links TRBV10-3 with TRBJ1-2; perhaps TRBD1 as D (5 bases). Germline assignment: CDR1 ENHRY and CDR2 SYGVKD. The CDR3 spans 15 residues. V lost 3 bases and J 5 bases, leaving 16 bases between the germline ends. The CDR3 DNA follows: TGTGCCATCAGTGAACCCCTCCAGGGAATGTATGGCTACACCTTC. It specifies CAISEPLQGMYGYTF.

The chain recombines TRBV4-2 with TRBJ2-1; TRBD2 is a possible D gene (6 bases). Trimming removed 6 bases from V and 2 bases from J, with 17 bases in between. The length of the CDR3 is 16 residues. The germline V gene has CDR1 LGHNA and CDR2 YNFKEQ. CDR3 loop: CASRPMAGTPYNEQFF. CDR3 DNA: TGTGCCAGCAGACCCATGGCGGGGACCCCCTACAATGAGCAGTTCTTC.

This clone has just one count. Other DNA sequences from this sample encode an identical CDR3 as well. The chain uses TRBV19 and TRBJ1-4, with TRBD1 matching over 8 bases. Trimming removed 1 base from V and 6 bases from J; junction bases left unmatched: 7. The CDR3 runs 16 residues. Per the germline V gene, CDR1 is LNHDA and CDR2 is SQIVND (reference sequence). The CDR3 spells CASSIGRTGRDEKLFF. The CDR3, as DNA: TGTGCCAGTAGTATAGGCCGGACAGGGAGGGATGAAAAACTGTTTTTT. Full variable domain (outside the CDR3, taken from reference TRBV19 and TRBJ1-4): DGGITQSPKYLFRKEGQNVTLSCEQNLNHDAMYWYRQDPGQGLRLIYYSQIVNDFQKGDIAEGYSVSREKKESFPLTVTSAQKNPTAFYLCASSIGRTGRDEKLFFGSGTQLSVL.

The gene calls are TRBV28 and TRBJ2-1; D is unclear. Trimming cost V 7 bases and J 5 bases, with 6 bases left between them. Germline-derived CDR1 and CDR2 are MDHEN and SYDVKM. The CDR3 runs to 11 residues. CDR3 bases: TGTGCCAGCATTCTCCACAATGAGCAGTTCTTC. Translated: CASILHNEQFF.

This clone was counted a single time. The CDR3 loop is CASSIDPGGRAEAFF. As DNA, the CDR3 is TGTGCCAGTAGTATAGACCCAGGGGGCCGGGCTGAAGCTTTCTTT. V usage is TRBV19 and J usage is TRBJ1-1; the match to TRBD1 covers 8 bases. The V gene's germline CDR1 is LNHDA and CDR2 SQIVND (reference sequence). This CDR3 has 15 amino acids. V trimming: 0 bases; J trimming: 6 bases; junction bases outside the gene matches: 6.

This rearrangement joins TRBV4-2 to TRBJ1-1; D gene ambiguous. V was pared by 4 bases and J by 3 bases, with 15 bases between. This CDR3 spans 15 amino acids. The germline V gene has CDR1 LGHNA and CDR2 YNFKEQ. CDR3 nucleotide sequence: TGTGCCAGCAGCCGTGCCAATTGGGCGGACACTGAAGCTTTCTTT. It encodes CASSRANWADTEAFF.

V usage is TRBV23-1 and J usage is TRBJ1-3; possible D gene TRBD1, 5 bases. TRBV23-1 is sorted into the ORF group, with uncertain function. Trimming left V 4 bases short and J 4 bases short, with 17 bases between. The CDR3 spans 16 residues. CDR3 protein: CASSLLLGAQGNTIYF. CDR3 coding DNA: TGCGCCAGCAGTCTCCTCCTCGGGGCGCAGGGAAACACCATATATTTT.

Here the CDR3 DNA reads TGTGCCATCAGTGAACGAGCCCAGAACACTGAAGCTTTCTTT. Residues: CAISERAQNTEAFF. The chain is built from TRBV10-3 and TRBJ1-1, with D hard to call. Trimming shortened V by 3 bases and J by 1 base, and 9 bases separated the two germline ends. The germline CDR1 and CDR2 sequences are ENHRY and SYGVKD. This CDR3 has 14 residues.